One and the same sample provided the 24 T cell receptor beta chains below, sequenced in a study of T cell responses to AZD1222 COVID-19 vaccine. Assay used: immunoSEQ multiplex PCR; TCRdb lists only in-frame clones, some missing. The data hold 200,000 or so clones, with approximately 92% observed a single time. Here the sequenced sample was peripheral blood, taken on day 0 of AZD1222 vaccination. The receptor set was obtained from an adult in good health.

This clone was counted only a few times. The chain combines TRBV18 with TRBJ1-1, with unresolved D. Germline CDR1 KGHSH, CDR2 LQKENI. Trimming took off 9 bases at V and 4 bases at J, with 3 bases between the two ends. The CDR3 contains 9 residues. The CDR3 sequence: CARRTEAFF. In DNA, the CDR3 is TGTGCCAGGCGCACTGAAGCTTTCTTT.

Only a few counts were recorded for this clone. The V call is TRBV10-3, the J call TRBJ2-2; D is unclear. The CDR3 covers 13 residues. Trimming shortened V by 7 bases and J by 4 bases, and 10 bases separated the two germline ends. Germline CDR1 and CDR2: ENHRY and SYGVKD. The CDR3 DNA sequence: TGTGCCATCAAGGCGATCGGCACCGGGGAGCTGTTTTTT. This encodes CAIKAIGTGELFF.

The CDR3 DNA follows: TGTGCCAGCAGTTACTCGTCCCGAAGGGACACCGGGGAGCTGTTTTTT. It specifies CASSYSSRRDTGELFF. This chain joins TRBV6-6 and TRBJ2-2; D ambiguous. Germline-derived CDR1 and CDR2 are MNHNY and SVGAGI (reference sequence). The length of the CDR3 is 16 residues. V shed 0 bases and J shed 3 bases, with 11 bases lying between them.

V and J are TRBV13 and TRBJ2-2, with 12 bases aligning to TRBD2. The germline gives CDR1 PRHDT, CDR2 FYEKMQ (reference sequence). The CDR3 spans 18 residues. J was trimmed by 2 bases and V by 4 bases; bases with no gene match: 8. CDR3 nucleotide sequence: TGTGCCAGCAGCTCAGTACTAGCGGGGGGTACCAACACCGGGGAGCTGTTTTTT. Its protein is CASSSVLAGGTNTGELFF.

Regarding this clone: A read error may account for a junction end that differs from germline. This chain links TRBV6-5 with TRBJ2-1; tentative D call: TRBD2 (5 bases). This CDR3 has 13 residues. Germline V gene lookup returns CDR1 MNHEY and CDR2 SVGAGI. In nucleotides, the CDR3 is TGTGCCTGCAGGATAGCGACGGGGAATGAGCAGTTCTTC. Translation: CACRIATGNEQFF.

The chain uses TRBV5-6 and TRBJ2-7, with 13 positions matching TRBD2. The CDR3 totals 16 residues. CDR1 and CDR2 from the germline V gene are SGHDT and YYEEEE. The trim removed 3 bases at V and 2 bases at J, leaving 5 bases unmatched. As DNA, the CDR3 is TGTGCCAGCAGCTCGCCGGGACTAGCGGGACCCTACGAGCAGTACTTC. Translated: CASSSPGLAGPYEQYF.

The chain combines TRBV2 with TRBJ2-1; D is unresolved. The CDR3 has 11 amino acids. Trimming shortened V by 7 bases and J by 5 bases, and 6 bases separated the two germline ends. Germline CDR1 SNHLY, CDR2 FYNNEI. The CDR3 DNA follows: TGTGCCAGCACAGAGAACAATGAGCAGTTCTTC. Translating gives CASTENNEQFF.

The chain uses TRBV25-1 and TRBJ1-2, with 7 nucleotides matching TRBD1. V shed 1 base, J shed 0 bases, and the junction held 2 bases outside the gene matches. There are 15 residues in the CDR3. Looked up from germline, CDR1 is MGHDK and CDR2 is SYGVNS. CDR3 loop: CASSELGGSNYGYTF. CDR3 sequence (DNA): TGTGCCAGCAGTGAATTAGGGGGCTCTAACTATGGCTACACCTTC.

This chain links TRBV5-5 with TRBJ1-2, with no clear D. This CDR3 is built from 12 residues. The ends were cut back, 4 bases at V and 7 bases at J, with 11 bases in the middle. Germline V gene lookup returns CDR1 SGHKS and CDR2 YYEKEE (reference sequence). In DNA form, the CDR3 reads TGTGCCAGCAGCCCCAGTCTGGGTGGCTACACCTTC. As protein: CASSPSLGGYTF.

The chain links TRBV6-4 to TRBJ1-3, with D possibly being TRBD1 (6 bases). The V gene's germline CDR1 is MRHNA and CDR2 SNTAGT. CDR3 length: 15 residues. Trimming took off 6 bases at V and 0 bases at J, with 12 bases between the two ends. The CDR3 coding sequence is TGTGCCAGCAGCGCCGAGGGGGGCTCTGGAAACACCATATATTTT. Amino acid sequence: CASSAEGGSGNTIYF.

The chain is built from TRBV10-3 and TRBJ2-7; D is possibly TRBD1 or TRBD2 (5 bases each). Between the trimmed V and J ends, which lost 2 bases and 1 base, there was a span of 18 bases. The CDR3 contains 17 residues. CDR1 and CDR2 (germline): ENHRY, SYGVKD. The CDR3 DNA sequence: TGTGCCATCAGTGAGAGAGAGGGACGCCTCCAATCCTACGAGCAGTACTTC. This gives the protein CAISEREGRLQSYEQYF.

The chain carries TRBV5-1 and TRBJ1-4; possible D gene TRBD1, 6 bases. Germline V gives CDR1 SGHRS, CDR2 YFSETQ. The CDR3 runs to 14 residues. V shed 4 bases and J shed 8 bases, with 15 bases lying between them. CDR3 region: CASSPDRSPEKLFF. Written as DNA, the CDR3 is TGCGCCAGCAGCCCGGACAGATCTCCAGAAAAACTGTTTTTT.

The CDR3 reads CASSPIVRPEAFF. Written as DNA, the CDR3 is TGTGCCAGCAGCCCCATCGTACGACCTGAAGCTTTCTTT. The chain recombines TRBV11-2 with TRBJ1-1; D gene unclear. Per the germline V gene, CDR1 is SGHAT and CDR2 is FQNNGV. Trimming pared 5 bases from V and 6 bases from J, leaving 13 bases between. This CDR3 comprises 13 residues.

The J gene is TRBJ2-2, the V gene TRBV6-6, with no clear D. The germline CDR1 and CDR2 sequences are MNHNY and SVGAGI (reference sequence). V lost 4 bases and J lost 4, with 4 bases in between. The CDR3 is 12 residues long. The CDR3 region has the DNA TGTGCCAGCAGTTTGAGCACCGGGGAGCTGTTTTTT. Protein sequence: CASSLSTGELFF.

V gene TRBV9 combines with J gene TRBJ2-3; TRBD1 matches at 7 bases. This CDR3 contains 16 residues. Germline lookup yields CDR1 SGDLS and CDR2 YYNGEE. The junction had 8 bases not matched to a gene; V was cut back by 4 bases and J by 0 bases. As DNA, the CDR3 is TGTGCCAGCAGCCCTCACAACAGGGGTAGCACAGATACGCAGTATTTT. The encoded protein is CASSPHNRGSTDTQYF.

This sequence joins TRBV3-1 (or the pseudogene TRBV3-2) and TRBJ2-2; unclear D gene. The CDR3 covers 13 residues. The V and J ends lost 4 bases and 11 bases respectively, with 14 bases between them. Germline V gene data show CDR1 as LGHDT and CDR2 as YNNKEL (reference sequence). CDR3 nucleotide sequence: TGTGCCAGCAGCCCCCAGTACCCGGTAGAGCTGTTTTTT. Residues: CASSPQYPVELFF.

V usage is TRBV4-3 and J usage is TRBJ2-1, with 7 bases fitting TRBD1. V dropped 0 bases and J dropped 3; count of bases not matched to a gene: 5. This CDR3 region has 16 residues. Germline loops: CDR1 LGHNA, CDR2 YSLEER. The CDR3 sequence is CASSQDRGGFYNEQFF. CDR3 nucleotide sequence: TGCGCCAGCAGCCAAGATCGAGGGGGCTTCTACAATGAGCAGTTCTTC.

The J gene is TRBJ1-5, the V gene TRBV28; maybe TRBD1 (5 bases). The CDR3 runs 13 residues. Germline CDR1 MDHEN, CDR2 SYDVKM. Trimming removed 5 bases at V and 4 bases at J, with 9 bases between. CDR3 amino acids: CASSPQGNQPQHF. In nucleotides, the CDR3 is TGTGCCAGCAGTCCCCAGGGTAATCAGCCCCAGCATTTT.

This clone has a single count. V gene TRBV12-3 or TRBV12-4 combines with J gene TRBJ1-5, with 8 bases matching TRBD1. This CDR3 is 13 amino acids long. V lost 4 bases and J lost 6; bases outside the gene matches: 2. The DNA of the CDR3 is TGTGCCAGCAGTTCAGGGGGCCTTCAGCCCCAGCATTTT. It yields the protein CASSSGGLQPQHF.

V usage is TRBV11-2 and J usage is TRBJ2-1; weak D call: TRBD1 (5 bases). Trimming pared 5 bases from V and 4 bases from J, leaving 12 bases between. The germline gives CDR1 SGHAT, CDR2 FQNNGV. The CDR3 length is 14 residues. The CDR3 DNA reads as TGTGCCAGCAGCCCCACAGGAACTTACAATGAGCAGTTCTTC. Its protein product is CASSPTGTYNEQFF.

This chain connects TRBV29-1 to TRBJ1-2, with D maybe TRBD1 (6 bases). Germline CDR1 is SQVTM and CDR2 is ANQGSEA. Trimming removed 4 bases at V and 7 bases at J, with 10 bases between. The CDR3 loop spans 11 amino acids. The CDR3 sequence is CSVGQVAGYTF. The CDR3, as DNA: TGCAGCGTTGGACAGGTTGCTGGCTACACCTTC.

The genes are TRBV6-5 and TRBJ1-2; no reliable D call. Germline CDR1 is MNHEY and CDR2 is SVGAGI. This CDR3 spans 14 amino acids. With 5 bases removed from V and 8 bases from J, the gap between germline ends came to 18 bases. The CDR3 region has the DNA TGTGCCAGCAGTAGCCCAACGGGCCAACGCGGCTACACCTTC. This gives the protein CASSSPTGQRGYTF.

This clone was seen only once. The rearrangement links TRBV13 to TRBJ1-2; D possibly corresponds to TRBD1 (6 bases). Between the trimmed V and J ends, which lost 4 bases and 0 bases, there was a span of 15 bases. Germline lookup yields CDR1 PRHDT and CDR2 FYEKMQ (reference sequence). CDR3 length equals 16 residues. The CDR3 DNA sequence: TGTGCCAGCAGCTCCTCGACCGGACAGCCTAACTATGGCTACACCTTC. The encoded protein is CASSSSTGQPNYGYTF.

The V gene is TRBV12-3 or TRBV12-4, the J gene TRBJ2-2, with D perhaps assigned TRBD1 or TRBD2 (6 bases each). There are 13 residues in the CDR3. V was cut by 6 bases and J by 5 bases, with 10 bases left in between. The CDR3 DNA follows: TGTGCCAGCAGCAAGGGGGGAACCGGGGAGCTGTTTTTT. Residues: CASSKGGTGELFF.